The sample holds many counts of the clone carrying this T cell receptor (beta chain). As yet, its antigen is unknown. The data are from a study of breast tumors, draining lymph nodes, adjacent tissues. Findings and caveats of the study: Tumor T cell lymph node origin was a supported hypothesis, not proven. Most tumor T cells seemingly derive from lymph node, then expand in tumor. Tumor repertoires ranked between lymph nodes and nontumor tissue in diversity, with V and J gene preferences. Tumor and nontumor repertoires were significantly more similar in luminal-like than in basal-like breast cancer.

Axillary draining lymph nodes of breast cancer patients supplied the node samples. TCRdb called the multiplex PCR reads again in MiXCR, with one record for every CDR3 protein. The table records about 270,000 distinct CDR3 sequences, under 35% of them present only once. The germline V and J ends were trimmed by 8 bases and 8 bases, with 9 bases remaining between them. Per germline, CDR1 LNHDA and CDR2 SQIVND (reference sequence). The CDR3 totals 10 residues. This clonotype was obtained from a female donor with breast cancer. Some clones in this sample may be carry-over from other donors' samples. The V and J genes are TRBV19 and TRBJ1-2, with D unclear. Sequencing was performed on axillary lymph node tissue. The chain's CDR3 is CASGGVGYTF. Here the CDR3 DNA reads TGTGCCAGTGGTGGGGTCGGCTACACCTTC. The full variable domain, in which reference TRBV19 and TRBJ1-2 provide the parts outside the CDR3, is DGGITQSPKYLFRKEGQNVTLSCEQNLNHDAMYWYRQDPGQGLRLIYYSQIVNDFQKGDIAEGYSVSREKKESFPLTVTSAQKNPTAFYLCASGGVGYTFGSGTRLTVV.